Presented here are 10 T cell receptor beta chains from one specimen sequenced in a study of shared clonotypes between healthy human individuals. The table came from immunoSEQ multiplex PCR; TCRdb's copy has only in-frame clones and leaves some out. The data show about 510,000 clones, roughly 79% seen once. Sequenced input: PBMCs. The receptors were sampled from a woman in her thirties or forties in good health. Some clones in this sample may be carry-over from other donors' samples.

This chain connects TRBV21-1 to TRBJ2-1; the DNA was not compared with TRBD2, the D call given in the table. TRBV21-1 is a recognized pseudogene. The CDR3 length is 19 residues. CDR3 DNA: TGTGCCAGCAGCAATATTATAAGGGTTGCTAGCGGGAGGGCCGGTGAGCAGTTCTTC. The encoded protein is CASSNIIRVASGRAGEQFF.

This clone was detected only once. The J gene is TRBJ2-1, the V gene TRBV5-4; 11 nucleotides align to TRBD1. The CDR3 has 15 residues. V lost 6 bases, J lost 8 bases, and 10 bases stayed unmatched. CDR1 is SGHNT, CDR2 YYREEE, per germline (reference sequence). The CDR3 loop reads CASTFPGQGADEQFF. The CDR3 DNA reads TGTGCCAGCACCTTCCCCGGACAGGGGGCGGATGAGCAGTTCTTC.

The rearrangement joins TRBV7-9 to TRBJ2-2; TRBD1 is a possible D gene (6 bases). Germline V CDR1 and CDR2: SEHNR, FQNEAQ (reference sequence). Deletions cut 2 bases from V and 2 bases from J, with 21 bases between. The CDR3 runs 19 residues. In DNA form, the CDR3 reads TGTGCCAGCAGCTTAACACTGGGGTCGACAGGAGTAAACACCGGGGAGCTGTTTTTT. Translating gives CASSLTLGSTGVNTGELFF.

V gene TRBV6-5 combines with J gene TRBJ2-2, with TRBD1 as a possible D gene (5 bases). V lost 7 bases and J 5 bases, leaving 11 bases between the germline ends. This CDR3 has 13 residues. The V gene's germline CDR1 is MNHEY and CDR2 SVGAGI. As DNA, the CDR3 is TGTGCCAGCACCAAGACAGTGACCGGGGAGCTGTTTTTT. Its translation is CASTKTVTGELFF.

The chain combines TRBV11-2 with TRBJ2-3, with 12 bases identical to TRBD2. CDR1 is SGHAT and CDR2 is FQNNGV in the germline V gene. V shed 4 bases and J 5 bases; nucleotides not matched to a gene: 4. The CDR3 is made up of 15 amino acids. The CDR3 DNA is TGTGCCAGCAGCTCCCTAGCGGGAGGGATAGATACGCAGTATTTT. This translates into CASSSLAGGIDTQYF.

The gene calls are TRBV6-6 and TRBJ2-3; 7 bases align to TRBD2. Germline-derived CDR1 and CDR2 are MNHNY and SVGAGI (reference sequence). V was clipped by 2 bases and J by 5 bases; unmatched bases: 10. The CDR3 contains 16 residues. The CDR3 here is CASSYPAGDGGDTQYF. The CDR3 nucleotides are TGTGCCAGCAGTTACCCCGCGGGAGACGGGGGAGATACGCAGTATTTT.

J is TRBJ2-1 and V is TRBV2; 8 bases line up with TRBD2. CDR1 is SNHLY, CDR2 FYNNEI, per germline. This CDR3 comprises 14 residues. V lost 5 bases to trimming and J lost 9 bases; unmatched junction nucleotides: 9. The CDR3 is CASSSATRGGEQFF. The CDR3 coding sequence is TGTGCCAGCAGTTCAGCGACTCGGGGGGGTGAGCAGTTCTTC.

Here the CDR3 DNA reads TGTGCCAGCAGTTTGTGGGGCTATGGCTACACCTTC. The encoded protein is CASSLWGYGYTF. The chain has TRBV28 and TRBJ1-2, with no clear D. The germline V gene encodes CDR1 MDHEN and CDR2 SYDVKM. This CDR3 contains 12 residues. V lost 3 bases and J lost 4, with 6 bases in between.

This clone has a handful of counts. J is TRBJ2-1 and V is TRBV7-2, with 11 nucleotides matching TRBD2. There are 15 residues in the CDR3. In germline, CDR1 is SGHTA, CDR2 FQGNSA. Trimming took 2 bases from V and 9 from J; bases not matched to a gene: 6. The DNA of the CDR3 is TGTGCCAGCAGCTTAAGACTAGCGGGAACCGTTGAGCAGTTCTTC. Encoded protein: CASSLRLAGTVEQFF.

The chain is built from TRBV6-5 and TRBJ1-3; D gene unclear. CDR1 is MNHEY, CDR2 SVGAGI, per germline. The CDR3 sequence is 14 residues long. V lost 3 bases, J lost 4 bases, and 10 bases lay in between. The CDR3 reads CASSYSGRGNTIYF. The CDR3 bases are TGTGCCAGCAGTTATAGCGGGAGGGGAAACACCATATATTTT.